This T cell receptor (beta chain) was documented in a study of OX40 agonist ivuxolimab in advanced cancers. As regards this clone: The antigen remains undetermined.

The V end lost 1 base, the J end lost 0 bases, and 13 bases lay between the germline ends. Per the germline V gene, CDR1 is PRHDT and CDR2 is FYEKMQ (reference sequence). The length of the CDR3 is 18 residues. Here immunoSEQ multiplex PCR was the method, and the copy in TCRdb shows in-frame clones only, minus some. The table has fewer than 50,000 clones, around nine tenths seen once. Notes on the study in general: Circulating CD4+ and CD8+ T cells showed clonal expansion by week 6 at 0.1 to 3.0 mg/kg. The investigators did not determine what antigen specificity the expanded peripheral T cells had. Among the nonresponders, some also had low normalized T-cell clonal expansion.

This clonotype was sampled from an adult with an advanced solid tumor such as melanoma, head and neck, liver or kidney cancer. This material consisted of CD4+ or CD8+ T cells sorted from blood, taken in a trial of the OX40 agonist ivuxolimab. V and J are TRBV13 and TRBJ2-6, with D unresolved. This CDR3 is CASSLVARTSSGANVLTF. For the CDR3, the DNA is TGTGCCAGCAGCTTAGTTGCCCGAACCTCCTCTGGGGCCAACGTCCTGACTTTC.